This is a list of T cell receptor beta chains from one sample in a study of CD8 T cell repertoires and HIV-1 epitope variants. Assay used: immunoSEQ multiplex PCR; TCRdb lists only in-frame clones, some missing. This table holds around 6,600 clones, around two thirds found once. For these TCRs, the target antigens are not known. Source material: cultured CD8+ T cells derived from PBMCs. Source of these receptors: a male donor with HIV. Each CDR3 is given with its conserved first and last residue. Each record gives: J gene, V gene, CDR3 length, D gene, clone size, CDR3 DNA, CDR3 protein. D genes are given only for firm matches. For some rows the clone size is stated as once, few or many, or as a class when expanded; others skip it.

TRBJ2-7,TRBV25-1,13,TRBD2,NA,TGTGCCACCGGAGGCGCTAGCGGTTACGAGCAGTACTTC,CATGGASGYEQYF
TRBJ1-1,TRBV5-4,13,TRBD1,NA,TGTGCCAGCAGCCAGCAGGGGGGCACTGAAGCTTTCTTT,CASSQQGGTEAFF
TRBJ2-2,TRBV27,14,NA,NA,TGTGCCAGCAGTCCAGGGGTGAACACCGGGGAGCTGTTTTTT,CASSPGVNTGELFF
TRBJ2-2,TRBV7-8,14,TRBD1,NA,TGTGCCAGCAGCCCGACAGGGGCCACCGGGGAGCTGTTTTTT,CASSPTGATGELFF
TRBJ2-3,TRBV5-5,15,NA,NA,TGTGCCAGCAGCTTGACAGGCCGCGCGGTAGATACGCAGTATTTT,CASSLTGRAVDTQYF
TRBJ1-5,TRBV6-6,14,TRBD1,NA,TGTGCCAGCAGTTACCGGGACAGGGATCAGCCCCAGCATTTT,CASSYRDRDQPQHF
TRBJ1-1,TRBV9,12,TRBD1,NA,TGTGCCAGCAGCCAAGGGACAGCTGAAGCTTTCTTT,CASSQGTAEAFF
TRBJ2-1,TRBV11-3,16,TRBD2,NA,TGTGCCAGCAGCTCCTCCGGGACTAGCGTTTACAATGAGCAGTTCTTC,CASSSSGTSVYNEQFF
TRBJ2-3,TRBV6-1,17,TRBD2,NA,TGTGCCAGCAGCGAACGACTGGGACTAGCGGGGCAGCATACCCGGTATTTT,CASSERLGLAGQHTRYF
TRBJ2-1,TRBV7-3,16,TRBD2,NA,TGTGCCAGCAGCTTAAAGGTAGCGGGCTCCTACAATGAGCAGTTCTTC,CASSLKVAGSYNEQFF
TRBJ2-1,TRBV2,13,NA,NA,TGTGCCAGCAGGGGGGCGGGCGCCAATGAGCAGTTCTTC,CASRGAGANEQFF
TRBJ2-6,TRBV6-5,12,NA,once,TGTGCCAGCAGCCCCTCGGGCAACGTCCTGACTTTC,CASSPSGNVLTF
TRBJ2-5,TRBV19,14,TRBD1,NA,TGTGCCAGTAGCGGGACAGGGGCGACGGAGACCCAGTACTTC,CASSGTGATETQYF
TRBJ2-5,TRBV30,12,NA,NA,TGTGCCTGGAGTGTAATGGAAGAGACCCAGTACTTC,CAWSVMEETQYF
TRBJ2-6,TRBV27,14,NA,NA,TGTGCCACAAACGACCGGGTTGGGGCCAACGTCCTGACTTTC,CATNDRVGANVLTF
TRBJ2-7,TRBV28,16,TRBD1,NA,TGTGCCAGCAGTTTTTTTAAAAATTGGGACAGGGACTTCTGGGACTTC,CASSFFKNWDRDFWDF
TRBJ2-2,TRBV6-5,15,NA,once,TGTGCCAGCAACCCGACCCGGGTGAACACCGGGGAGCTGTTTTTT,CASNPTRVNTGELFF
TRBJ1-2,TRBV27,13,NA,NA,TGTGCCAGCAGTTCGGTGTTTTGGGATGGCTACACCTTC,CASSSVFWDGYTF
TRBJ2-1,TRBV19,16,TRBD2,NA,TGTGCCAGTAGTATTACGGCGGGGGGGTCAGTACAGGAGCAGTTCTTC,CASSITAGGSVQEQFF
TRBJ2-1,TRBV13,17,TRBD1,NA,TGTGCCAGCAGCTCCATCGGGCAGGGGGCCACCTACAATGAGCAGTTCTTC,CASSSIGQGATYNEQFF
TRBJ2-2,TRBV15,13,NA,NA,TGTGCCACCCATCATAGCAACACCGGGGAGCTGTTTTTT,CATHHSNTGELFF
TRBJ2-7,TRBV28,17,TRBD2,NA,TGTGCCAGCAGTTTTTCTCTAGCGGGAGGTAGCTCCTACGAGCAGTACTTC,CASSFSLAGGSSYEQYF
TRBJ2-7,TRBV2,17,TRBD2,NA,TGTGCCAGCAGTGTCTCCGGGACTAGCGGGAGCTTATACGAGCAGTACTTC,CASSVSGTSGSLYEQYF
TRBJ2-1,TRBV6-4,12,TRBD2,NA,TGTGCCAGCAGTGACCAAGCGGGAGCGCGGTTCTTC,CASSDQAGARFF
TRBJ2-3,TRBV11-3,12,NA,NA,TGTGCCAGCAGCTCCCCTCTTGAGGGGCAGTATTTT,CASSSPLEGQYF
TRBJ1-1,TRBV4-3,14,NA,NA,TGCGCCAGCAGCCAAGATCTGGCCGGGGGAGAAGCTTTCTTT,CASSQDLAGGEAFF
TRBJ2-2,TRBV4-2,18,TRBD1,NA,TGTGCCAGCAGCCAAGATGGGCGCCAGGGGGCGAACACCGGGGAGCTGTTTTTT,CASSQDGRQGANTGELFF
TRBJ2-3,TRBV18,16,TRBD1,NA,TGTGCCAGCTCACCACTAGGGGGCAGTACCACAGATACGCAGTATTTT,CASSPLGGSTTDTQYF
TRBJ2-5,TRBV27,13,NA,few,TGTGCCAGCAGTTTAGTGACAGAAGAGACCCAGTACTTC,CASSLVTEETQYF
TRBJ1-1,TRBV28,13,NA,NA,TGTGCCAGCAGCAGGGACGGGAACACTGAAGCTTTCTTT,CASSRDGNTEAFF